This T cell receptor beta chain was documented in a study of cytomegalovirus exposure and HLA in healthy donors. General study results and limits: Presence/absence comparisons presumed near-even sequencing depth among donors. The study listed around 150 cytomegalovirus-associated TCR beta chains.

V trimming: 6 bases; J trimming: 5 bases; junction bases outside the gene matches: 7. The CDR3 is 14 amino acids. Germline lookup yields CDR1 MNHEY and CDR2 SVGAGI. PCR used 60 Vbeta primers and 13 Jbeta primers. Profiled with immunoSEQ multiplex PCR; TCRdb holds only in-frame clones, not every one. The sample contains approximately 100,000 clones, approximately 75% of which appear only once. This clone is a singleton in its sample. Its antigen is unidentified. This sequence joins TRBV6-5 and TRBJ1-3; TRBD1 matches at 7 bases. The sample taken for sequencing was PBMCs. This clonotype was obtained from a woman in her 40s in good health and CMV-seronegative. The CDR3 bases are TGTGCCAGCAGCCTACGACAGGGTAGAAACACCATATATTTT. This encodes CASSLRQGRNTIYF.